This TCR beta chain was captured in a study of blood T cell repertoires in COVID-19. Study context: The samples span acute and convalescent COVID-19 from the United States, Italy and Spain. Nucleic acid was either cDNA or gDNA, and it came from T cells, B-cell-depleted T cells, or PBMCs.

In the source study's methods: Amplifying reference gene primers gave estimates of nucleated cell counts. This table comes from immunoSEQ multiplex PCR, and its TCRdb copy is limited to in-frame clones, with some not included. V and J calls and clone size are copied from that table; D and trimming were computed from the DNA. The sample has about 42,000 clones; just under 85% are singletons. The receptor comes from a man aged 50 to 59 with active COVID-19. Sequenced: peripheral blood.

CDR3 nucleotide sequence: TGTGCCAGCAGCACTGACAGGATCCCCGGGGAGCTGTTTTTT. It translates to CASSTDRIPGELFF. V is TRBV7-7 and J is TRBJ2-2; TRBD1 might be the D (6 bases). The ends were cut back, 5 bases at V and 6 bases at J, with 13 bases in the middle. In germline, CDR1 is SSHAT, CDR2 FNYEAQ (reference sequence). The CDR3 covers 14 residues.